Following are 19 T cell receptor beta chains from one sample sequenced in a study of OX40 agonist ivuxolimab in advanced cancers. Assay: immunoSEQ multiplex PCR; the TCRdb copy retains only in-frame clones and omits some. The table lists more than 85,000 clones, under 95% of them singletons. This specimen consisted of CD4+ or CD8+ T cells sorted from blood, obtained in a trial of the OX40 agonist ivuxolimab. These receptors were collected from an adult with an advanced solid tumor such as melanoma, head and neck, liver or kidney cancer.

The chain recombines TRBV30 with TRBJ1-6, with D possibly matching TRBD1 (6 bases). This CDR3 contains 12 residues. Germline loops: CDR1 GTSNPN, CDR2 SVGIG (reference sequence). V was pared by 2 bases and J by 9 bases, with 8 bases between. The CDR3: CAWSRGVSPLHF. CDR3 in DNA: TGTGCCTGGAGTAGGGGGGTTTCACCCCTCCACTTT.

The V and J genes are TRBV5-1 and TRBJ2-1, with 7 bases matching TRBD1. The trim removed 4 bases at V and 4 bases at J, leaving 11 bases unmatched. The CDR3 extends over 16 amino acids. From germline, CDR1 is SGHRS and CDR2 YFSETQ. CDR3 loop: CASSPNAVTGYNEQFF. DNA for the CDR3: TGCGCCAGCAGCCCAAACGCCGTGACAGGGTACAATGAGCAGTTCTTC.

The rearrangement links TRBV19 to TRBJ1-2; no reliable D call. This CDR3 is 16 amino acids long. V was cut by 6 bases and J by 4 bases, with 21 bases left in between. CDR1 and CDR2 from the germline V gene are LNHDA and SQIVND (reference sequence). CDR3: CASSSVGGEGGYGYTF. The CDR3 nucleotides read TGTGCCAGTAGCTCAGTCGGTGGGGAAGGAGGCTATGGCTACACCTTC. The entire variable domain, with the rest obtained from reference TRBV19 and TRBJ1-2, is as follows: DGGITQSPKYLFRKEGQNVTLSCEQNLNHDAMYWYRQDPGQGLRLIYYSQIVNDFQKGDIAEGYSVSREKKESFPLTVTSAQKNPTAFYLCASSSVGGEGGYGYTFGSGTRLTVV.

This rearrangement joins TRBV9 to TRBJ1-3, with D tentatively TRBD1 (5 bases). Trimming pared 3 bases from V and 2 bases from J, leaving 18 bases between. Per the germline V gene, CDR1 is SGDLS and CDR2 is YYNGEE. This CDR3 contains 17 residues. The chain's CDR3 is CASSETPGTVAGNTIYF. DNA of the CDR3: TGTGCCAGCAGCGAAACCCCCGGGACCGTCGCTGGAAACACCATATATTTT.

This clone was picked up one time. The chain recombines TRBV7-2 with TRBJ2-1; no firm D call. This CDR3 contains 14 residues. The ends were cut back, 1 base at V and 4 bases at J, with 8 bases in the middle. Looked up from germline, CDR1 is SGHTA and CDR2 is FQGNSA. This CDR3 reads CASSLDFAYNEQFF. CDR3 coding DNA: TGTGCCAGCAGCTTAGACTTTGCTTACAATGAGCAGTTCTTC.

The chain has TRBV4-1 and TRBJ2-3, with TRBD2 matching over 9 bases. Germline CDR1 is MGHRA and CDR2 is YSYEKL. Trimming removed 8 bases from V and 4 bases from J; junction bases left unmatched: 13. The CDR3 contains 16 residues. As DNA, the CDR3 is TGCGCCAGCCAACTAACTTTAGCGGGAGTGGCAGATACGCAGTATTTT. The encoded protein is CASQLTLAGVADTQYF.

The chain couples TRBV6-5 to TRBJ1-2, with D perhaps TRBD1 (5 bases). The CDR3 runs to 14 residues. V gave up 4 bases and J gave up 0 bases, with 9 bases separating them. Germline values: CDR1 MNHEY, CDR2 SVGAGI. As DNA, the CDR3 is TGTGCCAGCAGTTCCCAGGGAGCTAACTATGGCTACACCTTC. Translation gives CASSSQGANYGYTF.

The table lists this clone with a count of one. The chain recombines TRBV28 with TRBJ2-3; a possible D gene is TRBD2 (5 bases). The CDR3 length is 14 residues. Germline V gene lookup returns CDR1 MDHEN and CDR2 SYDVKM. V lost 3 bases and J 0 bases, leaving 7 bases between the germline ends. CDR3 sequence: CASSFSGSTDTQYF. CDR3 coding DNA: TGTGCCAGCAGTTTCAGCGGTAGCACAGATACGCAGTATTTT.

The rearrangement uses TRBV7-8 and TRBJ1-1, with 10 bases matching TRBD1. The CDR3 covers 16 residues. V shed 4 bases and J 1 base; nucleotides not matched to a gene: 6. CDR1 and CDR2 (germline): SGHVS, FQNEAQ. CDR3 in DNA: TGTGCCAGCAGCTCCCGGGACAGGGGATCGAACACTGAAGCTTTCTTT. It encodes CASSSRDRGSNTEAFF.

This rearrangement joins TRBV6-5 to TRBJ1-2, with D uncertain. V shed 6 bases and J shed 3 bases, with 14 bases lying between them. The CDR3 is 14 residues long. Looked up from germline, CDR1 is MNHEY and CDR2 is SVGAGI. CDR3 residues: CASSLSETYYGYTF. CDR3 DNA: TGTGCCAGCAGCCTTTCGGAAACGTACTATGGCTACACCTTC.

The genes are TRBV2 and TRBJ1-5; perhaps TRBD1 as D (5 bases). Germline V gives CDR1 SNHLY, CDR2 FYNNEI. This CDR3 has 15 amino acids. Deletions cut 2 bases from V and 5 bases from J, with 13 bases between. The CDR3, as DNA: TGTGCCAGCAGTGAAAAGGGGCCAGGCTATCAGCCCCAGCATTTT. It yields the protein CASSEKGPGYQPQHF.

The CDR3 bases are TGTGCCAGTAAAAATAGGGGGATAGATGAAAAACTGTTTTTT. Its translation: CASKNRGIDEKLFF. J is TRBJ1-4 and V is TRBV5-4; possibly TRBD1 for D (6 bases). Trimming pared 8 bases from V and 6 bases from J, leaving 17 bases between. Per germline, CDR1 SGHNT and CDR2 YYREEE (reference sequence). The CDR3 contains 14 residues.

The DNA for the CDR3 is TGCGCCAGCAGCCAAGATAACAGGCGAGGCGGCGAGACCCAGTACTTC. Amino acid sequence: CASSQDNRRGGETQYF. V gene TRBV4-1 combines with J gene TRBJ2-5; D might be TRBD1 (5 bases). CDR3 length: 16 amino acids. The V gene's germline CDR1 is MGHRA and CDR2 YSYEKL. With 0 bases removed from V and 5 bases from J, the gap between germline ends came to 16 bases.

This rearrangement joins TRBV2 to TRBJ2-3; 8 positions match TRBD2. The CDR3 runs 15 residues. V was clipped by 6 bases and J by 4 bases; unmatched bases: 9. Germline V lookup: CDR1 SNHLY, CDR2 FYNNEI. The CDR3 sequence is CASRERAGDADTQYF. CDR3 nucleotides: TGTGCCAGCAGGGAGAGAGCGGGAGACGCAGATACGCAGTATTTT.

V usage is TRBV7-2 and J usage is TRBJ2-3; 10 bases are a match to TRBD2. Per germline, CDR1 SGHTA and CDR2 FQGNSA. The CDR3 extends over 15 amino acids. Unmatched junction bases numbered 7, after V lost 4 bases and J lost 6 bases. Written as DNA, the CDR3 is TGTGCCAGCAGCTCATCTAGCGGGAGTTTTGATACGCAGTATTTT. As protein: CASSSSSGSFDTQYF.

This sequence joins TRBV5-1 and TRBJ2-7; D is ambiguous. Trimming cost V 0 bases and J 5 bases, with 12 bases left between them. Germline loops: CDR1 SGHRS, CDR2 YFSETQ. CDR3 length equals 14 residues. CDR3 sequence reads: CASSLGAAMDEQYF. For the CDR3, the DNA is TGCGCCAGCAGCTTGGGGGCCGCAATGGACGAGCAGTACTTC.

The chain is built from TRBV5-1 and TRBJ2-1, with TRBD2 matching 11 bases. The junction had 12 bases not matched to a gene; V was cut back by 4 bases and J by 6 bases. Looked up from germline, CDR1 is SGHRS and CDR2 is YFSETQ. The CDR3 runs to 17 residues. This CDR3 reads CASSVDPTSGRGNEQFF. The DNA for the CDR3 is TGCGCCAGCAGCGTTGACCCAACTAGCGGGAGAGGCAATGAGCAGTTCTTC.

This clone came up a few times. The rearrangement joins TRBV11-2 to TRBJ2-3, with 8 bases that match TRBD1. After removal of 6 bases from V and 2 bases from J, the junction contained 7 bases not matched to a gene. This CDR3 has 15 residues. Looked up from germline, CDR1 is SGHAT and CDR2 is FQNNGV. CDR3 amino acids: CASSRRDRLTDTQYF. CDR3 DNA sequence: TGTGCCAGCAGTCGCCGGGACAGGCTCACAGATACGCAGTATTTT.

Comment on this clone: This specimen includes other DNA sequences encoding the same CDR3. CDR3 sequence: CASSLAGSGANVLTF. The CDR3 nucleotides read TGTGCCAGCAGCTTAGCGGGTTCTGGGGCCAACGTCCTGACTTTC. The rearrangement joins TRBV7-2 to TRBJ2-6; D remains ambiguous. This CDR3 has 15 amino acids. Germline CDR1 and CDR2: SGHTA and FQGNSA. V lost 0 bases to trimming and J lost 1 base, with 4 bases between them.